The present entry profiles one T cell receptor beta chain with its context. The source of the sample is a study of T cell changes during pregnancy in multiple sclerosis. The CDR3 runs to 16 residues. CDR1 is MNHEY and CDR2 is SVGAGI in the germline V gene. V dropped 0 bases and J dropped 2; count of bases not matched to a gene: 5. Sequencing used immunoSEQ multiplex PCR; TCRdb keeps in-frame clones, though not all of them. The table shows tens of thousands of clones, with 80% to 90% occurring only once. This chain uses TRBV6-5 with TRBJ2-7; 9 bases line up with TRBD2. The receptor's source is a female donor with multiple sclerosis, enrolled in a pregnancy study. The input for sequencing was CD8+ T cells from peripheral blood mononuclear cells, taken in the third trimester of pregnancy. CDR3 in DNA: TGTGCCAGCAGTTACTCGTTCGCTAGCGGGGCCTACGAGCAGTACTTC. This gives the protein CASSYSFASGAYEQYF.